Listed below are T cell receptor beta chains from one sample, sequenced in a study of blood T cell repertoires in COVID-19. TCRdb keeps only in-frame clones here, not all; method: immunoSEQ multiplex PCR. Of about 190,000 clones detected, roughly nine tenths appear once; the ten largest clones hold about 1%. Sequenced material: peripheral blood. The receptors were sampled from a man aged 30-40 years with acute or convalescent COVID-19. Each CDR3 is given with its conserved first and last residue. Each record gives: J gene, V gene, clone size, D gene, CDR3 protein, CDR3 DNA. The D gene is left open where the match is weak. Size is omitted from some rows. Given values are once, few, many or a class for expanded clones.

TRBJ1-2 | TRBV4-1 | - | - | CASSQDPLAGGYTF | TGCGCCAGCAGCCAAGACCCCCTGGCGGGTGGCTACACCTTC
TRBJ1-2 | TRBV7-9 | - | TRBD1 | CASSLNRGQDGYTF | TGTGCCAGCAGCTTAAACAGGGGTCAAGATGGCTACACCTTC
TRBJ1-2 | TRBV6-5 | - | - | CASSYKRVIYGYTF | TGTGCCAGCAGTTACAAGAGGGTTATCTATGGCTACACCTTC
TRBJ1-5 | TRBV3-1/TRBV3-2 | - | - | CASSQGGLSNQPQHF | TGTGCCAGCAGCCAAGGGGGGCTAAGCAATCAGCCCCAGCATTTT
TRBJ1-5 | TRBV28 | once | - | CASSPSGGNQPQHF | TGTGCCAGCAGTCCATCGGGAGGAAATCAGCCCCAGCATTTT
TRBJ1-6 | TRBV28 | - | - | CASSFPQLYNSPLHF | TGTGCCAGCAGTTTCCCACAGCTTTATAATTCACCCCTCCACTTT
TRBJ1-2 | TRBV18 | few | - | CASSPEGDPDYGYTF | TGTGCCAGCTCACCCGAGGGGGATCCGGACTATGGCTACACCTTC
TRBJ2-1 | TRBV5-6 | - | TRBD2 | CASSRTSGRGNEQFF | TGTGCCAGCAGCCGGACTAGCGGGAGGGGAAATGAGCAGTTCTTC
TRBJ1-5 | TRBV18 | - | - | CASSSTGKGLQPQHF | TGTGCCAGCTCATCTACAGGGAAAGGACTTCAGCCCCAGCATTTT
TRBJ1-2 | TRBV4-1 | - | - | CASSQTLGQSYGYTF | TGCGCCAGCAGCCAAACCCTAGGACAGAGCTATGGCTACACCTTC
TRBJ2-3 | TRBV6-2/TRBV6-3 | - | TRBD2 | CASSSGGEEPMGDTQYF | TGTGCCAGCAGTTCCGGGGGGGAGGAACCTATGGGGGATACGCAGTATTTT
TRBJ1-3 | TRBV6-5 | - | - | CASAARSGNTIYF | TGTGCCAGCGCGGCGCGCTCTGGAAACACCATATATTTT
TRBJ1-5 | TRBV3-1/TRBV3-2 | - | - | CASSQDLNQPQHF | TGTGCCAGCAGCCAAGATCTCAATCAGCCCCAGCATTTT
TRBJ2-6 | TRBV3-1/TRBV3-2 | - | - | CASSQAGFRANVLTF | TGTGCCAGCAGCCAAGCAGGGTTCCGGGCCAACGTCCTGACTTTC
TRBJ1-4 | TRBV28 | - | TRBD1 | CASRDRVIWEKLFF | TGTGCCAGCAGAGACAGGGTGATCTGGGAAAAACTGTTTTTT
TRBJ2-1 | TRBV27 | - | - | CASSKGVFNEQFF | TGTGCCAGCAGTAAGGGGGTTTTCAATGAGCAGTTCTTC
TRBJ2-5 | TRBV19 | - | TRBD2 | CASSPLAGFSQETQYF | TGTGCCAGTAGTCCTCTAGCGGGATTCAGCCAAGAGACCCAGTACTTC
TRBJ2-5 | TRBV3-1/TRBV3-2 | once | TRBD2 | CASSQRRLAGASISQETQYF | TGTGCCAGCAGCCAACGAAGACTAGCGGGGGCCTCTATAAGTCAAGAGACCCAGTACTTC
TRBJ2-2 | TRBV6-6 | - | TRBD2 | CASRSTSGSSEELFF | TGTGCCAGCAGGTCGACTAGCGGGAGTAGTGAGGAGCTGTTTTTT
TRBJ1-2 | TRBV29-1 | - | - | CSVAGPGNYGYTF | TGCAGCGTCGCCGGGCCGGGGAACTATGGCTACACCTTC
TRBJ1-2 | TRBV6-1 | - | TRBD1 | CASSVLPTGTRGYGYTF | TGTGCCAGCAGTGTACTCCCGACAGGGACGAGGGGCTATGGCTACACCTTC
TRBJ2-7 | TRBV5-6 | - | - | CASSLRGRNEQYF | TGTGCCAGCAGCTTGCGAGGGAGGAACGAGCAGTACTTC